This T cell receptor (beta chain) originates from a study of graft-versus-host responses after intestinal transplantation. The starting material, graft tissue, was processed to release intraepithelial and lamina propria lymphocytes. Clones were sequenced by immunoSEQ multiplex PCR, and TCRdb holds only the in-frame ones, with some missing. The table lists about 15,000 clones, around 70% of them singletons. The sample here was ileum tissue, taken 14 days after transplant. This receptor was taken from a human patient who received an intestinal transplant, so some T cells may come from the graft donor.

The CDR3 nucleotides are TGTGCCAGCAGCTTGGAGAGTAGCGGAGGGGCCAACGTCCTGACTTTC. Translated: CASSLESSGGANVLTF. The V gene is TRBV5-4, the J gene TRBJ2-6; TRBD2 is a possible D gene (6 bases). V was cut by 0 bases and J by 4 bases, with 11 bases left in between. The CDR3 extends over 16 amino acids. Germline V gene sequence: CDR1 SGHNT, CDR2 YYREEE (reference sequence).